This T cell receptor beta chain was sequenced for a study of T cell responses to AZD1222 COVID-19 vaccine. The CDR3 has 18 residues. The repertoire was sequenced with immunoSEQ multiplex PCR; TCRdb's copy has only in-frame clones and lacks some. The sample contains about 97,000 clones, roughly 90% of which appear only once. This specimen consisted of peripheral blood, obtained on day 0 of AZD1222 vaccination. The clonotype was recovered from an adult in good health. The chain combines TRBV12-2 with TRBJ2-7; the table's D call of TRBD2 was not tested on the DNA. TRBV12-2 is a recognized pseudogene. CDR3 amino acids: CASRFARGGGGGPYEQYF. The DNA of the CDR3 is TGTGCAAGTCGCTTCGCCCGGGGCGGCGGGGGGGGACCCTACGAGCAGTACTTC.